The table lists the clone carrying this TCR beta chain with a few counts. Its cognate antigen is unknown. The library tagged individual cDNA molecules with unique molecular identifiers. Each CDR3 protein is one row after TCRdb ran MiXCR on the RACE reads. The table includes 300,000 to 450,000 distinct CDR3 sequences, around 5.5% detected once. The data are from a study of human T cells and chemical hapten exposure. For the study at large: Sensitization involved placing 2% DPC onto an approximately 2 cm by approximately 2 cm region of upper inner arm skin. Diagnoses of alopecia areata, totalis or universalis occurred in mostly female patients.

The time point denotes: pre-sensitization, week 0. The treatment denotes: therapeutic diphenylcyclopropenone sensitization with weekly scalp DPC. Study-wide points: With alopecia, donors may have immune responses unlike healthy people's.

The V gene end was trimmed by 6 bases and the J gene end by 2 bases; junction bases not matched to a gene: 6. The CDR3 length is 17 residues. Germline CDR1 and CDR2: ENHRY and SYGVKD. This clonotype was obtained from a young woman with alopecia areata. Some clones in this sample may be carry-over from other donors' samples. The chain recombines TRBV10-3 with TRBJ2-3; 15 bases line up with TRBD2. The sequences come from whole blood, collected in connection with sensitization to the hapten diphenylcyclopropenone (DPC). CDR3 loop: CAISKGLAGGLTDTQYF. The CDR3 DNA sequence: TGTGCCATCAGCAAGGGACTAGCGGGGGGCCTCACAGATACGCAGTATTTT.